The clone carrying this TCR beta chain was counted between two and nine times. Its specificity is not known. Trimming shortened V by 0 bases and J by 4 bases, and 12 bases separated the two germline ends. Looked up from germline, CDR1 is MGHRA and CDR2 is YSYEKL. The CDR3 extends over 15 amino acids. It was with unique molecular identifiers that the TCRbeta library was prepared. TCRdb re-called the PCR reads through MiXCR, storing one row per CDR3 protein. The table has 900,000 or so distinct CDR3 sequences, approximately 15% seen once. This record belongs to a study of T-cell reconstitution after alpha-beta-depleted transplantation in children. Whole-study results and caveats: Recipient T cells and thymic progenitors that survived were the source of the high TCRbeta diversity seen at day 60 in some patients. As was reported, about two months after transplant, alpha-beta T cells came from several hundred expanded graft clones. At the one-year point after transplant, T-cell counts and TCRbeta diversity were found to come mostly from T cells that had been newly produced.

Source: PBMCs, mostly from graft donor cells, taken 360 days after TCRalphabeta/CD19-depleted stem cell transplant. This clonotype originated in a male patient younger than 18 who had a stem cell transplant for acute lymphoblastic leukemia, so the T cells may come from the graft donor. V and J are TRBV4-1 and TRBJ1-2; D is unresolved. CDR3 in amino acids: CASSQDNDWGYGYTF. The CDR3 region has the DNA TGCGCCAGCAGCCAAGATAATGACTGGGGCTATGGCTACACCTTC.